Each of the 15 T cell receptor beta chains below was sequenced from the same sample in a study of response to subunit inactivated influenza vaccine. TCRdb reprocessed the RT-PCR reads with MiXCR, giving one entry per CDR3 protein. The table records about 620,000 distinct CDR3 sequences, about 10% of them present only once. These same records also appear under a second study, on T cells expressing NK-cell markers. That report notes: What made the TCR beta cDNA was 5'RACE template switching with UMIs.

Sequences were derived from PBMCs from blood, sampled on the day of vaccination. The receptors were gathered from a man over 45 who received an inactivated influenza vaccine.

V and J are TRBV11-2 and TRBJ2-3; D unresolved. V was pared by 0 bases and J by 5 bases, with 12 bases between. The length of the CDR3 is 15 residues. Germline V lookup: CDR1 SGHAT, CDR2 FQNNGV. CDR3 DNA sequence: TGTGCCAGCAGCTTAGATCGGGCGCCCGGAGATACGCAGTATTTT. Translation: CASSLDRAPGDTQYF.

This chain uses TRBV5-1 with TRBJ1-1; TRBD1 aligns across 8 bases. The J segment lost 3 bases and the V segment lost 0 bases, leaving 7 bases of the junction unmatched. The CDR3 is made up of 16 amino acids. Germline-derived CDR1 and CDR2 are SGHRS and YFSETQ. The CDR3 DNA reads as TGCGCCAGCAGCTTGGATATCCAGGGGGCGGACACTGAAGCTTTCTTT. This translates into CASSLDIQGADTEAFF.

This clonotype was observed a few times. The DNA of the CDR3 is TGTGCCAGCAGCTTAGTCGGGGGCCAGCGGGGGATTTCCCGCACAGATACGCAGTATTTT. Translating gives CASSLVGGQRGISRTDTQYF. The chain employs TRBV7-6 and TRBJ2-3; 8 bases match TRBD2. CDR3 size: 20 residues. Germline lookup yields CDR1 SGHVS and CDR2 FNYEAQ. V dropped 1 base and J dropped 1; count of bases not matched to a gene: 16.

The chain joins TRBV20-1 to TRBJ1-2; D remains ambiguous. This CDR3 spans 13 amino acids. The V end lost 0 bases, the J end lost 4 bases, and 9 bases lay between the germline ends. Germline CDR1 is DFQATT and CDR2 is SNEGSKA (reference sequence). The CDR3 is CSARDGTAYGYTF. CDR3 DNA: TGCAGTGCTAGAGATGGTACGGCCTATGGCTACACCTTC.

This clonotype was recorded at least ten times. The chain combines TRBV12-3 or TRBV12-4 with TRBJ2-5, with 7 bases aligning to TRBD1. CDR3 length equals 14 residues. Losses at the gene ends were 7 bases for V and 5 bases for J; bases not matched to a gene: 10. The CDR3 DNA is TGTGCCAGCAAAGAGATAACAGGGGTGGAGACCCAGTACTTC. Encoded protein: CASKEITGVETQYF.

This clonotype was picked up a small number of times. The chain carries TRBV18 and TRBJ2-7; 9 positions agree with TRBD2. Looked up from germline, CDR1 is KGHSH and CDR2 is LQKENI. The V and J ends lost 3 bases and 7 bases, in that order; junction bases with no gene match: 16. This CDR3 has 17 residues. CDR3 residues: CASSPPLPGTSPTEQYF. DNA of the CDR3: TGTGCCAGCTCACCTCCATTACCCGGGACTAGCCCAACAGAGCAGTACTTC.

The rearrangement joins TRBV18 to TRBJ1-5; no reliable D call. The CDR3 runs to 14 residues. V gave up 4 bases and J gave up 2 bases, with 9 bases separating them. CDR1 and CDR2 from the germline V gene are KGHSH and LQKENI. CDR3 sequence: CASSQGEGNQPQHF. CDR3 coding DNA: TGTGCCAGCTCACAGGGAGAGGGCAATCAGCCCCAGCATTTT.

The CDR3, as DNA: TGTGCCAGCAGCTTAGGAGGGGCCGGGGAGCAGTTCTTC. Translating gives CASSLGGAGEQFF. The chain has TRBV11-3 and TRBJ2-1; D may correspond to TRBD1 or TRBD2 (5 bases each). With 1 base removed from V and 10 bases from J, the gap between germline ends came to 11 bases. The CDR3 extends over 13 amino acids. Germline V lookup: CDR1 SGHNT, CDR2 YENEEA.

V and J are TRBV5-1 and TRBJ2-2; D not certain. Trimming stripped 1 base from V and 1 base from J, with 11 bases between. The CDR3 is 16 amino acids. Per the germline V gene, CDR1 is SGHRS and CDR2 is YFSETQ. CDR3: CASSLSPQRNTGELFF. DNA for the CDR3: TGCGCCAGCAGCTTGTCCCCCCAGAGGAACACCGGGGAGCTGTTTTTT. The full variable domain, its missing parts supplied by reference TRBV5-1 and TRBJ2-2, is KAGVTQTPRYLIKTRGQQVTLSCSPISGHRSVSWYQQTPGQGLQFLFEYFSETQRNKGNFPGRFSGRQFSNSRSEMNVSTLELGDSALYLCASSLSPQRNTGELFFGEGSRLTVL.

This clonotype was observed a handful of times. The chain links TRBV19 to TRBJ2-1; D unclear. Trimming took off 1 base at V and 0 bases at J, with 10 bases between the two ends. Germline CDR1 is LNHDA and CDR2 is SQIVND (reference sequence). This CDR3 contains 16 residues. CDR3 sequence: CASSIGSSSSYNEQFF. As DNA, the CDR3 is TGTGCCAGTAGTATAGGAAGCTCGAGCTCCTACAATGAGCAGTTCTTC.

This clonotype was seen repeatedly, ten times or more. This sequence joins TRBV20-1 and TRBJ2-5, with D perhaps matching TRBD2 (6 bases). The V and J ends lost 4 bases and 3 bases respectively, with 9 bases between them. Per the germline V gene, CDR1 is DFQATT and CDR2 is SNEGSKA (reference sequence). The CDR3 extends over 12 amino acids. The CDR3 protein is CSAIGSKETQYF. In DNA, the CDR3 is TGCAGTGCTATCGGGAGCAAAGAGACCCAGTACTTC.

This clonotype was picked up a small number of times. The rearrangement joins TRBV20-1 to TRBJ2-3; weak D call: TRBD1 (6 bases). The germline V and J ends were trimmed by 5 bases and 0 bases, with 15 bases remaining between them. Germline lookup yields CDR1 DFQATT and CDR2 SNEGSKA (reference sequence). This CDR3 comprises 15 residues. CDR3 DNA: TGCAGTGCTCCCCTCAGGGGTTGGAGCACAGATACGCAGTATTTT. It yields the protein CSAPLRGWSTDTQYF.

CDR3 nucleotide sequence: TGTGCCAGCAGCTTAATGGGGGTGAGCAATCAGCCCCAGCATTTT. This sequence encodes CASSLMGVSNQPQHF. The chain couples TRBV7-9 to TRBJ1-5; a possible D gene is TRBD1 (5 bases). V lost 2 bases to trimming and J lost 1 base, with 9 bases between them. This CDR3 is built from 15 residues. Germline lookup yields CDR1 SEHNR and CDR2 FQNEAQ (reference sequence). The entire variable domain, with the rest obtained from reference TRBV7-9 and TRBJ1-5, is as follows: DTGVSQNPRHKITKRGQNVTFRCDPISEHNRLYWYRQTLGQGPEFLTYFQNEAQLEKSRLLSDRFSAERPKGSFSTLEIQRTEQGDSAMYLCASSLMGVSNQPQHFGDGTRLSIL.

This clonotype showed up just a few times. The gene calls are TRBV28 and TRBJ2-7; D might be TRBD1 (6 bases). This CDR3 contains 14 residues. Germline CDR1 reads MDHEN; CDR2 reads SYDVKM. V dropped 3 bases and J dropped 2 bases, with 11 bases sitting between them. DNA of the CDR3: TGTGCCAGCAGTTTGTACACAGGGACCTACGAGCAGTACTTC. Protein product: CASSLYTGTYEQYF.

This clonotype has just a few counts. The genes are TRBV12-3 or TRBV12-4 and TRBJ2-3, with D possibly being TRBD2 (6 bases). Trimming pared 7 bases from V and 1 base from J, leaving 12 bases between. This CDR3 comprises 14 residues. The CDR3 reads CASNLAMGTDTQYF. DNA for the CDR3: TGTGCCAGCAATCTAGCGATGGGCACAGATACGCAGTATTTT.